This T cell receptor (beta chain) was identified in a study of vaccination and CD4 T cells after COVID-19 (dated by TCRdb to between 2021 and 2022). Background for the entire study: The convalescent cohort included six males and four females, with two Hispanic individuals, seven Caucasians, two Asians and one multiracial person. Memory CD4+ T cell crossreactivity between SARS-CoV-2 and common cold coronavirus spike proteins was assessed at the TCR clonotype level in an earlier paper using these donors. In some eleven COVID-19 convalescent patients and 4 infection-naive healthy vaccine recipients, researchers compared the spike-specific CD4+ TCR repertoire from before mRNA vaccination with the repertoire from after. Post-COVID blood samples from convalescent patients were collected a median of roughly 100 days after diagnosis, with a range of 35 to 161 days. The time from the second vaccine dose to post-vaccine blood sampling had a median of roughly 70 days and ranged from roughly 13 to 241 days. Participants got two doses of the Pfizer-BioNTech BNT162b2 vaccine (n=8) or two doses of the Moderna mRNA-1273 vaccine (n=2). For stimulating the cultures, overlapping spike peptide pools were used, derived from SARS-CoV-2 as well as from the common cold coronaviruses HCoV-NL63, HCoV-OC43 and HCoV-229E. Control cultures used a CEFX viral epitope pool as positive control, an HIV-1 Nef peptide pool as negative control, or no peptide. The investigation overall reported the following: Among the post-vaccine SARS-CoV-2-reactive clones in convalescent patients, a median approximately 90% showed up only after vaccination, which suggests vaccine-specific priming. The median number of SARS-CoV-2-reactive clonotypes rose from 21 after infection to 38 after vaccination, but the change was not significant. The number of convalescent patients in the study was relatively small, and the study did not examine early timepoints following natural infection. Of the vaccine-specific clones found in convalescent patients, nearly all (304 of 307) were mono-reactive for SARS-CoV-2 spike instead of being cross-reactive with common cold coronaviruses.

What the treatment or condition label conveys for this sample: roughly 11-day PBMC culture with coronavirus spike peptide pools or control peptides (ViraFEST assay). CD4+ T cells from unexposed donors were collected before the COVID-19 pandemic (2011-2018). The study used the ViraFEST assay, which expanded antigen-specific T cells with peptide pools and then identified expanded clonotypes by TCR sequencing. Each well held two million PBMCs cultured with around 10 ug/ml peptide pools in IMDM containing approximately 4.8% human AB serum and roughly 10 IU/ml IL-2. On days 3 and 7, half of the culture medium was replaced with fresh IL-2-containing medium. After 10 to 11 days of culture, CD4+ T cells were isolated by negative selection with the EasySep CD4+ T cell isolation kit. As cell numbers permitted, CD4+ T cells from unexposed donors were tested for reactivity to SARS-CoV-2 S and N and to four common cold coronavirus spike pools. Ficoll-Paque Plus gradient centrifugation was used to isolate PBMCs from whole blood, and the isolated PBMCs were then either used fresh or cryopreserved at -140C. Culture conditions were generally each tested in triplicate wells. Leukapheresis product for the unexposed donors was purchased commercially.

The library was generated by PCR. TCR sequencing of DNA from cultured CD4+ T cells used the Oncomine TCR Beta short-read assay at the Johns Hopkins FTIC core. The QIAamp micro DNA kit was used to extract genomic DNA from the cultured CD4+ T cells. Oncomine TCR Beta libraries from cultured CD4+ T cells were pooled using unique dual indexes and sequenced on an Illumina iSeq 100. Processing in the source paper ran as follows. Non-productive sequences were removed, and CDR3s that did not start with C, did not end with F or W, or were shorter than 7 amino acids were discarded. Antigen-specific clonotypes were identified with the MANAFEST web application by comparing peptide-stimulated wells with reference and other culture wells. To be called positive, a clone needed an FDR below 0.05, an odds ratio above 5, and a productive frequency above 0.1% in at least two of three replicate wells. A clonotype was classed as cross-reactive if the clonotype showed significant expansion both in SARS-CoV-2 spike wells and in at least one common cold coronavirus spike condition. CDR3 homology was assessed with Levenshtein distances (stringdist) and unrooted phylogenetic trees (ape) in R version 3.6.1. TCRdb itself trimmed the public reads at Q25 with fastp, ran MiXCR and retained productive beta chains. Every CDR3 protein is listed once, alongside the most common genes and DNA of its rows. TCRdb assigned the V and J calls; the authors' analysis was not used. The sample profile shows thousands of distinct CDR3 sequences; around a quarter of them were found once. The ten top clones hold approximately 17% of the sample.

V sheds 4 bases and J sheds 0 bases, leaving 7 bases between their ends. CDR1 SEHNR and CDR2 FQNEAQ were looked up in the germline V gene (reference sequence). The CDR3 has 15 amino acids, counting the end cysteine and phenylalanine. Only the CDR3 part of the read is kept: 45 bases, read in frame from the first base. This clonotype is categorized as hyperexpanded (1% or more). What this receptor recognizes is not known. Base qualities are not at hand, and no much larger clone is one base apart. Sequenced input: CD4+ T cells from blood, cultured in vitro. The chain is made from TRBV7-9 and TRBJ1-6; the D segment could be TRBD1, given 6 matching bases. The source is a human donor in good health. The CDR3 sequence is CASSSGVSYNSPLHF. The nucleotide sequence reads as follows: TGTGCCAGCAGCTCAGGGGTCTCCTATAATTCACCCCTCCACTTT.